The 9 T cell receptor beta chains below were found in one sample sequenced in a study of cytomegalovirus exposure and HLA in healthy donors. Clones were sequenced by immunoSEQ multiplex PCR, and TCRdb holds only the in-frame ones, with some missing. In the table there are about 160,000 clones, more than 70% of which are singletons. Sequencing was carried out using PBMCs. These receptors all come from a man aged 18 to 29 in good health and CMV-seronegative.

The chain employs TRBV28 and TRBJ1-2, with 7 bases identical to TRBD1. This CDR3 has 17 residues. From germline, CDR1 is MDHEN and CDR2 SYDVKM. The junction had 17 bases not matched to a gene; V was cut back by 7 bases and J by 3 bases. CDR3 DNA sequence: TGTGCCAGCAACCTAGGGTTGGGGACAGAGCCAGACTATGGCTACACCTTC. It specifies CASNLGLGTEPDYGYTF.

The chain combines TRBV6-5 with TRBJ2-7; D gene unclear. The germline V gene has CDR1 MNHEY and CDR2 SVGAGI. The V end was cut by 2 bases, the J end by 3 bases, with 11 bases between. The length of the CDR3 is 14 residues. The CDR3 loop reads CASSYAAGFYEQYF. In DNA, the CDR3 is TGTGCCAGCAGTTACGCTGCAGGATTCTACGAGCAGTACTTC.

There are a few counts of this clone. The chain links TRBV7-9 to TRBJ2-1; D remains ambiguous. The CDR3 extends over 16 amino acids. The germline gives CDR1 SEHNR, CDR2 FQNEAQ (reference sequence). V was pared by 5 bases and J by 2 bases, with 16 bases between. Here the CDR3 DNA reads TGTGCCAGCAGCCCCGAGCGCCGATCGGCCTACAATGAGCAGTTCTTC. Protein: CASSPERRSAYNEQFF.

The V call is TRBV27, the J call TRBJ2-3, with no clear D. The CDR3 has 13 amino acids. V lost 5 bases and J 1 base, leaving 7 bases between the germline ends. Germline values: CDR1 MNHEY, CDR2 SMNVEV (reference sequence). CDR3 protein: CASSPGRTDTQYF. Written as DNA, the CDR3 is TGTGCCAGCAGTCCCGGTCGCACAGATACGCAGTATTTT.

V and J are TRBV29-1 and TRBJ1-1; TRBD1 agrees at 7 bases. Germline loops: CDR1 SQVTM, CDR2 ANQGSEA. V was clipped by 6 bases and J by 1 base; unmatched bases: 5. This CDR3 contains 13 residues. The CDR3 coding sequence is TGCAGCGTCGTCAGGACAGGGAACACTGAAGCTTTCTTT. It is translated as CSVVRTGNTEAFF.

J is TRBJ2-7 and V is TRBV7-9, with D uncertain. The CDR3 is made up of 14 amino acids. V lost 2 bases, J lost 2 bases, and 10 bases lay in between. CDR1 is SEHNR, CDR2 FQNEAQ, per germline (reference sequence). In DNA, the CDR3 is TGTGCCAGCAGCTTAACTGCCCGAACCTACGAGCAGTACTTC. Translated, it gives CASSLTARTYEQYF. The full variable domain, with the rest looked up from reference TRBV7-9 and TRBJ2-7, is DTGVSQNPRHKITKRGQNVTFRCDPISEHNRLYWYRQTLGQGPEFLTYFQNEAQLEKSRLLSDRFSAERPKGSFSTLEIQRTEQGDSAMYLCASSLTARTYEQYFGPGTRLTVT.

The chain has TRBV6-1 and TRBJ2-5; 10 bases map to TRBD1. V lost 3 bases, J lost 5 bases, and 12 bases stayed unmatched. CDR1 is MNHNS, CDR2 SASEGT, per germline. There are 17 residues in the CDR3. CDR3 sequence (DNA): TGTGCCAGCAGTGAGTGGGGTGGGACAGGGGTAAATGAGACCCAGTACTTC. Protein sequence: CASSEWGGTGVNETQYF.

The rearrangement uses TRBV2 and TRBJ2-7; 9 nucleotides agree with TRBD2. Trimming took 5 bases from V and 5 from J; bases not matched to a gene: 10. Germline values: CDR1 SNHLY, CDR2 FYNNEI. The CDR3 has 15 amino acids. CDR3 residues: CASSLVSGSQNEQYF. The CDR3 DNA reads as TGTGCCAGCAGTTTAGTTAGCGGGAGCCAGAACGAGCAGTACTTC.

This chain joins TRBV7-6 and TRBJ1-5; D ambiguous. CDR1 and CDR2 from the germline V gene are SGHVS and FNYEAQ. Trimming removed 2 bases at V and 0 bases at J, with 8 bases between. This CDR3 has 15 residues. This CDR3 is CASSLNSYSNQPQHF. CDR3 nucleotide sequence: TGTGCCAGCAGCTTAAACAGCTATAGCAATCAGCCCCAGCATTTT.